The rows below give T cell receptor beta chains drawn from one sample of a study of control samples from healthy donors and cancer patients. The assay was immunoSEQ multiplex PCR, and TCRdb's table has in-frame clones only and misses some. The table records approximately 88,000 clones, 91% of them present only once. What was sequenced was blood. All receptors come from a woman in her 30s in good health. CDR3s include the opening cysteine and the closing phenylalanine or tryptophan. Each record gives: CDR3 DNA, CDR3 protein, clone size, J gene, D gene, V gene. D genes are given only for firm matches. Clone size is shown for a subset of rows, as once, few, many or a class of expanded clone.

DNA: TGTGCCAGCAGTTACTCAGGTGGGGTGGGTGGCAATCAGCCCCAGCATTTT; CDR3: CASSYSGGVGGNQPQHF; size: .; J: TRBJ1-5; D: .; V: TRBV27
DNA: TGTGCCAGCAGTTCCGGCTATGAGCAGTACTTC; CDR3: CASSSGYEQYF; size: .; J: TRBJ2-7; D: .; V: TRBV27
DNA: TGTGCCAGCAGTGCGACAGGGTCCCTGGGCACTGAAGCTTTCTTT; CDR3: CASSATGSLGTEAFF; size: .; J: TRBJ1-1; D: TRBD1; V: TRBV28
DNA: TGTGCCACCAGCCTCAGCAGAATGAACACTGAAGCTTTCTTT; CDR3: CATSLSRMNTEAFF; size: .; J: TRBJ1-1; D: .; V: TRBV15
DNA: TGTGCCAGCAGTCGGGACAGGGGGCGGAACGAGCAGTACTTC; CDR3: CASSRDRGRNEQYF; size: .; J: TRBJ2-7; D: TRBD1; V: TRBV2
DNA: TGCGCCAGCAGCTTCGAGGGGGTGGTCAATGAGCAGTTCTTC; CDR3: CASSFEGVVNEQFF; size: .; J: TRBJ2-1; D: .; V: TRBV5-1
DNA: TGCGCCAGCAGTCAAGCGGGGGCACCCTCTTTAGGGCAGTACTTC; CDR3: CASSQAGAPSLGQYF; size: .; J: TRBJ2-7; D: TRBD2; V: TRBV10-1
DNA: TGTGCCAGCAGCCCACAGGGGGACACTGAAGCTTTCTTT; CDR3: CASSPQGDTEAFF; size: .; J: TRBJ1-1; D: TRBD1; V: TRBV9
DNA: TGTGCCTGGAGTCTCATGGGGACTAGTTCCTACGAGCAGTACTTC; CDR3: CAWSLMGTSSYEQYF; size: .; J: TRBJ2-7; D: TRBD2; V: TRBV30
DNA: TGCGCCAGCAGCATGGGATGGACGGGGGTACAGTCACCCCTCCACTTT; CDR3: CASSMGWTGVQSPLHF; size: .; J: TRBJ1-6; D: .; V: TRBV5-1
DNA: TGTGCCAGCAGTTGGTCGGAGGGCACTGAAGCTTTCTTT; CDR3: CASSWSEGTEAFF; size: .; J: TRBJ1-1; D: .; V: TRBV12-3/TRBV12-4
DNA: TGTGCCAGCAGTCCGTGGGAGGGCCGGAGCGGGGAGCTGTTTTTT; CDR3: CASSPWEGRSGELFF; size: .; J: TRBJ2-2; D: TRBD2; V: TRBV27
DNA: TGTGCCAGCAGCGTCGACACAACTAATGAAAAACTGTTTTTT; CDR3: CASSVDTTNEKLFF; size: .; J: TRBJ1-4; D: .; V: TRBV3-1/TRBV3-2
DNA: TGCGCCAGCAGCCAAGGGTGGGCGATTCAACGTGGCTACACCTTC; CDR3: CASSQGWAIQRGYTF; size: once; J: TRBJ1-2; D: .; V: TRBV4-1
DNA: TGTGCCAGCAGTGAAGCGCGAGTACGGACAGGTAACACTGAAGCTTTCTTT; CDR3: CASSEARVRTGNTEAFF; size: .; J: TRBJ1-1; D: TRBD1; V: TRBV6-1
DNA: TGTGCCTCCACAGGACAGGGCCGTTCACCCCTCCACTTT; CDR3: CASTGQGRSPLHF; size: .; J: TRBJ1-6; D: TRBD1; V: TRBV30
DNA: TGTGCCAGCAGTAGACAGAGCAGCAATCAGCCCCAGCATTTT; CDR3: CASSRQSSNQPQHF; size: once; J: TRBJ1-5; D: .; V: TRBV6-5
DNA: TGTGCCAGCAGCTTAACGGGACAGGGTGCCTACGAGCAGTACTTC; CDR3: CASSLTGQGAYEQYF; size: .; J: TRBJ2-7; D: TRBD1; V: TRBV11-2
DNA: TGCACCAGCAGCTACAGGGGATGGGAGCAGTTCTTC; CDR3: CTSSYRGWEQFF; size: .; J: TRBJ2-1; D: .; V: TRBV1
DNA: TGTGCCAGCAGTCCCCGACAGGGTGATCAGCCCCAGCATTTT; CDR3: CASSPRQGDQPQHF; size: .; J: TRBJ1-5; D: TRBD1; V: TRBV27
DNA: TGCGCCAGCAGCCAAACGACGTCCGGGACAGGGGGGGCAGAGACCCAGTACTTC; CDR3: CASSQTTSGTGGAETQYF; size: .; J: TRBJ2-5; D: TRBD1; V: TRBV4-1
DNA: TGTGCCAGCAGCGTAGCTGCGGGAGGCACAGATACGCAGTATTTT; CDR3: CASSVAAGGTDTQYF; size: .; J: TRBJ2-3; D: TRBD2; V: TRBV9
DNA: TGTGCCAGCAGCCACAATCCCACCGTCGGGGGGAACACTGAAGCTTTCTTT; CDR3: CASSHNPTVGGNTEAFF; size: .; J: TRBJ1-1; D: .; V: TRBV3-1/TRBV3-2
DNA: TGCGCCAGCACCCAAAAGGAGGTCTTTTTCAAGAAGAAGGCCCGGGGGGAAAAACTGTTTTTT; CDR3: CASTQKEVFFKKKARGEKLFF; size: .; J: TRBJ1-4; D: .; V: TRBV23-1
DNA: TGTGCCAGTAGTAAAGCGGGACAGGGTGATTCCGCGAACTATGGCTACACCTTC; CDR3: CASSKAGQGDSANYGYTF; size: once; J: TRBJ1-2; D: TRBD1; V: TRBV19
DNA: TGTGCCTGGAAATTAGATAGCGTGGGCGAGCAGTACTTC; CDR3: CAWKLDSVGEQYF; size: .; J: TRBJ2-7; D: .; V: TRBV30
DNA: TGTGCCATCAGTGAAGGCGCAGGGCAAAACATTCAGTACTTC; CDR3: CAISEGAGQNIQYF; size: .; J: TRBJ2-4; D: .; V: TRBV10-3
DNA: TGTGCCAGCAGTCCGCAGGGTATGGACTATGGCTACACCTTC; CDR3: CASSPQGMDYGYTF; size: .; J: TRBJ1-2; D: .; V: TRBV5-6
DNA: TGTGCCAGCACAGGAGGGTGGGGGGATCTAGAGACCCAGTACTTC; CDR3: CASTGGWGDLETQYF; size: .; J: TRBJ2-5; D: .; V: TRBV2
DNA: TGTGCCAGCAGACGGCGGGTGGACTACGAGCAGTACTTC; CDR3: CASRRRVDYEQYF; size: .; J: TRBJ2-7; D: .; V: TRBV7-2
DNA: TGTGCCAGCAGGTTTTCCGGGACAGGGGGCCGCGAGCAGTACTTC; CDR3: CASRFSGTGGREQYF; size: .; J: TRBJ2-7; D: TRBD1; V: TRBV28
DNA: TGTGCCAGCACCCTCCGCGGAGGGGGCGAGACCCAGTACTTC; CDR3: CASTLRGGGETQYF; size: .; J: TRBJ2-5; D: .; V: TRBV6-6
DNA: TGCGCCAGCAGCCAAGAAGGACTGCACGTCGGCAATGAGCAGTTCTTC; CDR3: CASSQEGLHVGNEQFF; size: few; J: TRBJ2-1; D: .; V: TRBV4-1
DNA: TGCGCCAGCAGCTTGGCCACGGGACTAGCGAGCAATGAGCAGTTCTTC; CDR3: CASSLATGLASNEQFF; size: .; J: TRBJ2-1; D: TRBD2; V: TRBV5-1
DNA: TGTGCCAGCTCACCAGGCACTGAAGCTTTCTTT; CDR3: CASSPGTEAFF; size: .; J: TRBJ1-1; D: .; V: TRBV18
DNA: TGTGCCAGCAGTCAGGGTCGTAGCAATCAGCCCCAGCATTTT; CDR3: CASSQGRSNQPQHF; size: .; J: TRBJ1-5; D: .; V: TRBV2
DNA: TGTGCCAGCGTCGCAGGGGCGGCAAGCTCCTACGAGCAGTACTTC; CDR3: CASVAGAASSYEQYF; size: .; J: TRBJ2-7; D: .; V: TRBV6-5
DNA: TGTGCCAGTAGTGGAGGGGTGCTAGGGGGAAACATTCAGTACTTC; CDR3: CASSGGVLGGNIQYF; size: .; J: TRBJ2-4; D: .; V: TRBV19
DNA: TGTGCCAGCAGTTACTCGGACCCTTCCCCCCACAATGAGCAGTTCTTC; CDR3: CASSYSDPSPHNEQFF; size: .; J: TRBJ2-1; D: .; V: TRBV6-5
DNA: TGTGCCAGCAGCCGGGGCGGGAGTCGGACCGGGGAGCTGTTTTTT; CDR3: CASSRGGSRTGELFF; size: .; J: TRBJ2-2; D: TRBD2; V: TRBV3-1/TRBV3-2
DNA: TGTGCCGCCCCCGGGACTAGCGGTTACAATGAGCAGTTCTTC; CDR3: CAAPGTSGYNEQFF; size: .; J: TRBJ2-1; D: TRBD2; V: TRBV2
DNA: TGCGCCAGCAGCCGCCTAGGGGTCACTGAAGCTTTCTTT; CDR3: CASSRLGVTEAFF; size: .; J: TRBJ1-1; D: .; V: TRBV4-1
DNA: TGTGCCAGCAGTCGGACTAGCGGGAGTCGGGAGCTGTTTTTT; CDR3: CASSRTSGSRELFF; size: .; J: TRBJ2-2; D: TRBD2; V: TRBV7-9
DNA: TGTGCCAGCAGCTTGTTTGGGACAGGGGTTTACAATGAGCAGTTCTTC; CDR3: CASSLFGTGVYNEQFF; size: .; J: TRBJ2-1; D: TRBD1; V: TRBV5-6
DNA: TGCAGCGCCCGCGGAATAACCTACAATGAGCAGTTCTTC; CDR3: CSARGITYNEQFF; size: .; J: TRBJ2-1; D: .; V: TRBV29-1
DNA: TGCAGTGCTCGGGTCAACAATGAGCAGTTCTTC; CDR3: CSARVNNEQFF; size: .; J: TRBJ2-1; D: .; V: TRBV20-1
DNA: TGTGCCAGCAGTTTCAGGATAAGGGGAACAGATACGCAGTATTTT; CDR3: CASSFRIRGTDTQYF; size: .; J: TRBJ2-3; D: .; V: TRBV28
DNA: TGTGCCAGCACCGTTGATAGACAGCCCCAGCATTTT; CDR3: CASTVDRQPQHF; size: .; J: TRBJ1-5; D: .; V: TRBV7-9
DNA: TGTGCCAGCAGCTTAGCCAGGGGGAGGTACGAGCAGTACTTC; CDR3: CASSLARGRYEQYF; size: .; J: TRBJ2-7; D: .; V: TRBV7-9
DNA: TGTGCCAGCAGCTTCTCCAGGGCCTACGAGCAGTACTTC; CDR3: CASSFSRAYEQYF; size: few; J: TRBJ2-7; D: .; V: TRBV7-2
DNA: TGCAGCGTCCGGGACAGCGAGCAGTTCTTC; CDR3: CSVRDSEQFF; size: .; J: TRBJ2-1; D: TRBD1; V: TRBV29-1
DNA: TGTGCCAGCAGCCCGGACAGGGTAGGGGATCAGCCCCAGCATTTT; CDR3: CASSPDRVGDQPQHF; size: .; J: TRBJ1-5; D: TRBD1; V: TRBV7-6
DNA: TGTGCCACCAGCAGAGAGACAGGGAGGGGGAAACTGTTTTTT; CDR3: CATSRETGRGKLFF; size: once; J: TRBJ1-4; D: TRBD1; V: TRBV15
DNA: TGTGCCAGCAGGGACTCAGCGGGGGGGCTGGAGACCCAGTACTTC; CDR3: CASRDSAGGLETQYF; size: .; J: TRBJ2-5; D: TRBD2; V: TRBV27